A single sample is the source of the 17 T cell receptor beta chains below, sequenced in a study of T cells in localized non-small cell lung cancer. Sequencing was performed with immunoSEQ multiplex PCR; in TCRdb, only in-frame clones are kept and a portion is missing. The table has some 27,000 clones, over 85% seen once. The sample was peripheral blood, taken before any cancer treatment. The receptor source for this set is a woman aged 18 to 55 with stage I lung adenocarcinoma.

This chain uses TRBV5-4 with TRBJ2-5, with 7 bases identical to TRBD1. Germline V gene lookup returns CDR1 SGHNT and CDR2 YYREEE (reference sequence). The CDR3 consists of 14 residues. With V trimmed by 4 bases and J by 4 bases, 7 bases remained unmatched. In DNA form, the CDR3 reads TGTGCCAGCAGCCCGACAGGGTCGGGAGAGACCCAGTACTTC. Translation: CASSPTGSGETQYF.

V and J are TRBV6-6 and TRBJ2-7, with D possibly TRBD1 on 6 matching bases. The CDR3 is made up of 14 amino acids. The germline V and J ends were trimmed by 6 bases and 5 bases, with 17 bases remaining between them. Looked up from germline, CDR1 is MNHNY and CDR2 is SVGAGI (reference sequence). The CDR3 DNA sequence: TGTGCCAGCAGCCAACAGGGTTATGGTCACGAGCAGTACTTC. Translation: CASSQQGYGHEQYF.

This clone was detected only a few times. The chain couples TRBV29-1 to TRBJ2-5; D is ambiguous. In germline, CDR1 is SQVTM, CDR2 ANQGSEA. The V and J ends lost 1 base and 1 base respectively, with 13 bases between them. The CDR3 spans 15 residues. As DNA, the CDR3 is TGCAGCGTTGAAGTGAGGCGTCACTTCCAAGAGACCCAGTACTTC. Protein product: CSVEVRRHFQETQYF.

The rearrangement links TRBV4-3 to TRBJ2-3; D not certain. CDR1 and CDR2 from the germline V gene are LGHNA and YSLEER. Trimming removed 1 base at V and 0 bases at J, with 11 bases between. The CDR3 has 16 amino acids. Here the CDR3 reads CASSQVLSGSTDTQYF. CDR3 nucleotide sequence: TGCGCCAGCAGCCAAGTCCTCTCTGGGAGCACAGATACGCAGTATTTT.

The chain joins TRBV30 to TRBJ1-2, with D possibly TRBD1 on 5 matching bases. There are 13 residues in the CDR3. The germline CDR1 and CDR2 sequences are GTSNPN and SVGIG (reference sequence). V was clipped by 2 bases and J by 10 bases, with 17 bases between them. Here the CDR3 reads CAWSTGTAQDYTF. The CDR3 coding sequence is TGTGCCTGGAGTACTGGGACTGCCCAGGACTACACCTTC.

The chain joins TRBV19 to TRBJ2-1; the D gene is possibly TRBD2 (5 bases). V was cut by 7 bases and J by 4 bases, with 11 bases left in between. The germline gives CDR1 LNHDA, CDR2 SQIVND (reference sequence). The CDR3 contains 13 residues. The CDR3 region is CASTKRSYNEQFF. In DNA form, the CDR3 reads TGTGCCAGTACTAAGCGGAGTTACAATGAGCAGTTCTTC.

The J gene is TRBJ2-7, the V gene TRBV10-3; TRBD1 is a possible D gene (6 bases). Per the germline V gene, CDR1 is ENHRY and CDR2 is SYGVKD. This CDR3 region has 16 residues. V lost 2 bases to trimming and J lost 1 base, with 15 bases between them. The CDR3 loop is CAISEASGTLSYEQYF. The CDR3 nucleotides read TGTGCCATCAGTGAGGCCTCCGGGACACTTTCCTACGAGCAGTACTTC.

V gene TRBV5-1 combines with J gene TRBJ2-2; TRBD1 matches at 8 bases. Germline V gene sequence: CDR1 SGHRS, CDR2 YFSETQ. With V trimmed by 6 bases and J by 2 bases, 9 bases remained unmatched. The CDR3 runs 16 residues. In DNA form, the CDR3 reads TGCGCCAGCACCAGGGGGCAAGGGTTAAACACCGGGGAGCTGTTTTTT. Translated: CASTRGQGLNTGELFF.

V gene TRBV30 combines with J gene TRBJ1-5; possibly TRBD1 for D (6 bases). Trimming removed 0 bases from V and 2 bases from J, with 11 bases in between. Per germline, CDR1 GTSNPN and CDR2 SVGIG (reference sequence). This CDR3 contains 15 residues. The CDR3 is CAWSVGAYGNQPQHF. CDR3 coding DNA: TGTGCCTGGAGTGTGGGGGCTTATGGCAATCAGCCCCAGCATTTT.

V and J are TRBV28 and TRBJ1-6, with 9 bases lining up with TRBD1. The junction had 5 bases not matched to a gene; V was cut back by 4 bases and J by 4 bases. CDR1 MDHEN and CDR2 SYDVKM come from the germline V gene. This CDR3 comprises 16 residues. The chain's CDR3 is CASSSPGQGYNSPLHF. The CDR3 nucleotides read TGTGCCAGCAGTTCTCCGGGACAGGGTTATAATTCACCCCTCCACTTT.

V gene TRBV28 combines with J gene TRBJ2-7; D may be TRBD1 (5 bases). This CDR3 spans 13 amino acids. The germline V and J ends were trimmed by 3 bases and 5 bases, with 11 bases remaining between them. Germline values: CDR1 MDHEN, CDR2 SYDVKM. CDR3 in DNA: TGTGCCAGCAGTTTCCAGGGTCGGGACGAGCAGTACTTC. It specifies CASSFQGRDEQYF.

This chain joins TRBV25-1 and TRBJ1-5; 10 positions match TRBD1. CDR3 length: 13 amino acids. Germline lookup yields CDR1 MGHDK and CDR2 SYGVNS. Germline trimming cut 5 bases from V and 10 bases from J; bases unmatched to any gene: 5. The CDR3 DNA is TGTGCCAGCAGTTCGACAGGGGGCAGACCCCAGCATTTT. It is translated as CASSSTGGRPQHF. The full variable domain, in which reference TRBV25-1 and TRBJ1-5 provide the parts outside the CDR3, is EADIYQTPRYLVIGTGKKITLECSQTMGHDKMYWYQQDPGMELHLIHYSYGVNSTEKGDLSSESTVSRIRTEHFPLTLESARPSHTSQYLCASSSTGGRPQHFGDGTRLSIL.

This rearrangement joins TRBV7-6 to TRBJ2-1; 9 positions match TRBD1. Germline-derived CDR1 and CDR2 are SGHVS and FNYEAQ. This CDR3 spans 14 amino acids. V gave up 4 bases and J gave up 3 bases; unmatched junction bases: 1. For the CDR3, the DNA is TGTGCCAGCAGCTCGGGACAGGGCTACAATGAGCAGTTCTTC. Encoded protein: CASSSGQGYNEQFF.

The genes are TRBV6-9 and TRBJ1-5, with D perhaps matching TRBD1 (5 bases). CDR1 MNHGY and CDR2 SVAAGI come from the germline V gene. The germline V and J ends were trimmed by 4 bases and 6 bases, with 7 bases remaining between them. The CDR3 contains 12 residues. As DNA, the CDR3 is TGTGCCAGCAGTTTAGGGGTTCAGCCCCAGCATTTT. It encodes CASSLGVQPQHF.

The V call is TRBV6-1, the J call TRBJ1-5; no clear D. Germline CDR1 reads MNHNS; CDR2 reads SASEGT. The length of the CDR3 is 13 residues. Trimming shortened V by 2 bases and J by 3 bases, and 5 bases separated the two germline ends. The CDR3 loop reads CASSENPNQPQHF. DNA for the CDR3: TGTGCCAGCAGTGAAAATCCCAATCAGCCCCAGCATTTT.

J is TRBJ2-2 and V is TRBV7-8, with 7 positions matching TRBD1. From germline, CDR1 is SGHVS and CDR2 FQNEAQ. The CDR3 loop spans 16 amino acids. Losses at the gene ends were 5 bases for V and 2 bases for J; bases not matched to a gene: 8. In DNA, the CDR3 is TGTGCCAGCAGCCCTAGACAGGGTCTAAACACCGGGGAGCTGTTTTTT. This codes for CASSPRQGLNTGELFF.

The chain joins TRBV4-1 to TRBJ1-4; possible D gene TRBD1, 5 bases. This CDR3 is 16 amino acids long. V gave up 4 bases and J gave up 0 bases, with 12 bases separating them. CDR1 is MGHRA and CDR2 is YSYEKL in the germline V gene. This chain's CDR3 is CASSPEGRTTNEKLFF. CDR3 sequence (DNA): TGCGCCAGCAGCCCAGAGGGACGGACAACTAATGAAAAACTGTTTTTT.